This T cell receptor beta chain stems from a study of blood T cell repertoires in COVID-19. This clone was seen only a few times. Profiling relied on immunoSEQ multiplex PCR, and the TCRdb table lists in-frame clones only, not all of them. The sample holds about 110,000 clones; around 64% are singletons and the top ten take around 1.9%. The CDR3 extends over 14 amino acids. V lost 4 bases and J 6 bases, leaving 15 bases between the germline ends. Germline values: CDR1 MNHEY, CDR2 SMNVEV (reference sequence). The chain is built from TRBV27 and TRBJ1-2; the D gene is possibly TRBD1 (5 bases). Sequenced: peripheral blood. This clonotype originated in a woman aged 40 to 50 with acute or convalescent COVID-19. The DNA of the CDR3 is TGTGCCAGCAGTTCAGGGTATACATCCCATGGCTACACCTTC. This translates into CASSSGYTSHGYTF.